These 15 T cell receptor beta chains were sequenced from one sample in a study of shared clonotypes between healthy human individuals (dated by TCRdb to 2018 to 2020). To prepare the library, the immunoSEQ multiplex PCR assay was applied. In its TCRdb copy, this immuneACCESS table keeps in-frame sequences only and misses some clones. Where compared with another copy, unresolved V genes explain less than half of these, and the others have no known cause. Present in this sample are about 530,000 clones, roughly 85% of which were seen just once. About 12% of the sample is held by the ten biggest clonotypes. Source material: PBMCs. Every receptor here comes from a woman aged 40-49 years in good health. Some clones in this sample may be carry-over from other donors' samples.

The chain carries TRBV28 and TRBJ1-2; tentative D call: TRBD1 (5 bases). The V and J ends lost 5 bases and 3 bases respectively, with 16 bases between them. The germline gives CDR1 MDHEN, CDR2 SYDVKM. The CDR3 is made up of 15 amino acids. CDR3 sequence (DNA): TGTGCCAGCAGTCAGATTCTCGGGGGGGACTATGGCTACACCTTC. Its protein product is CASSQILGGDYGYTF.

The rearrangement links TRBV29-1 to TRBJ1-4; D gene uncertain. V shed 5 bases and J shed 4 bases, with 14 bases lying between them. This CDR3 has 14 residues. CDR1 and CDR2 (germline): SQVTM, ANQGSEA. The CDR3 protein is CSVSVGPSNEKLFF. The CDR3 bases are TGCAGCGTTAGCGTGGGCCCGAGTAATGAAAAACTGTTTTTT.

This chain links TRBV7-2 with TRBJ2-5; the D gene is possibly TRBD1 (5 bases). V was trimmed by 1 base and J by 5 bases, leaving 8 bases between them. CDR3 length equals 13 residues. Per the germline V gene, CDR1 is SGHTA and CDR2 is FQGNSA. The CDR3 DNA is TGTGCCAGCAGCTTAGGACAGAGCGAGACCCAGTACTTC. It codes for CASSLGQSETQYF.

Only one count was recorded for this clone. The chain joins TRBV28 to TRBJ2-6; D not certain. This CDR3 contains 15 residues. V was clipped by 5 bases and J by 1 base, with 9 bases between them. The germline CDR1 and CDR2 sequences are MDHEN and SYDVKM. CDR3 residues: CASSRTASGANVLTF. The CDR3 DNA reads as TGTGCCAGCAGTCGTACAGCATCTGGGGCCAACGTCCTGACTTTC.

This clone was counted many times. The sample has other DNA sequences that encode this CDR3 too. This chain links TRBV7-9 with TRBJ2-1; 7 nucleotides agree with TRBD2. The ends lost 5 bases at V and 0 bases at J; junction bases unmatched: 7. This CDR3 is 16 amino acids long. Germline CDR1 is SEHNR and CDR2 is FQNEAQ (reference sequence). CDR3 sequence: CASSPRGGSSYNEQFF. CDR3 coding DNA: TGTGCCAGCAGCCCCCGGGGCGGGAGCTCCTACAATGAGCAGTTCTTC.

The chain carries TRBV11-2 and TRBJ2-7; 13 bases are a match to TRBD2. The length of the CDR3 is 15 residues. CDR1 and CDR2 (germline): SGHAT, FQNNGV. V shed 5 bases and J 4 bases; nucleotides not matched to a gene: 5. The CDR3: CASSLGTSGDYEQYF. CDR3 DNA: TGTGCCAGCAGCCTCGGGACTAGCGGGGATTACGAGCAGTACTTC.

This clone was found once. The rearrangement joins TRBV27 to TRBJ2-6; D remains ambiguous. With 6 bases removed from V and 0 bases from J, the gap between germline ends came to 6 bases. Germline assignment: CDR1 MNHEY and CDR2 SMNVEV (reference sequence). The CDR3 sequence is 14 residues long. Written as DNA, the CDR3 is TGTGCCAGCAGCCCGAACTCTGGGGCCAACGTCCTGACTTTC. The encoded protein is CASSPNSGANVLTF.

The chain recombines TRBV4-2 with TRBJ2-6; D gene unclear. V was cut by 0 bases and J by 4 bases, with 7 bases left in between. Germline lookup yields CDR1 LGHNA and CDR2 YNFKEQ. The CDR3 covers 15 residues. The CDR3 loop reads CASSQEASGANVLTF. The CDR3 DNA reads TGTGCCAGCAGCCAAGAAGCTTCCGGGGCCAACGTCCTGACTTTC.

This chain connects TRBV6-5 to TRBJ2-5; 8 nucleotides align to TRBD2. CDR3 length: 16 amino acids. Germline V lookup: CDR1 MNHEY, CDR2 SVGAGI. The junction had 8 bases not matched to a gene; V was cut back by 0 bases and J by 5 bases. CDR3 sequence: CASSYSVAGSGETQYF. The CDR3 nucleotides read TGTGCCAGCAGTTACTCGGTAGCGGGATCGGGGGAGACCCAGTACTTC.

This clone was seen more than once but under ten times. The rearrangement links TRBV14 to TRBJ2-1; 10 nucleotides align to TRBD2. This CDR3 has 16 residues. J was trimmed by 10 bases and V by 1 base; bases with no gene match: 10. Germline V gives CDR1 SGHDN, CDR2 FVKESK. CDR3 residues: CASSQVGTSATGEQFF. DNA of the CDR3: TGTGCCAGCAGCCAAGTCGGGACTAGCGCGACGGGGGAGCAGTTCTTC. The whole variable domain, remainder taken from reference TRBV14 and TRBJ2-1, is EAGVTQFPSHSVIEKGQTVTLRCDPISGHDNLYWYRRVMGKEIKFLLHFVKESKQDESGMPNNRFLAERTGGTYSTLKVQPAELEDSGVYFCASSQVGTSATGEQFFGPGTRLTVL.

The genes are TRBV11-2 and TRBJ2-3, with 7 positions matching TRBD1. Per the germline V gene, CDR1 is SGHAT and CDR2 is FQNNGV. The V gene end was trimmed by 5 bases and the J gene end by 2 bases; junction bases not matched to a gene: 13. This CDR3 comprises 17 residues. CDR3 sequence: CASSPLLGQQNTDTQYF. Written as DNA, the CDR3 is TGTGCCAGCAGCCCTCTACTGGGACAGCAAAACACAGATACGCAGTATTTT.

V and J are TRBV15 and TRBJ2-3; no clear D gene. The CDR3 sequence is 16 residues long. CDR1 is LNHNV, CDR2 YYDKDF, per germline (reference sequence). V dropped 0 bases and J dropped 0 bases, with 10 bases sitting between them. The CDR3 reads CATSRDIARSTDTQYF. The DNA of the CDR3 is TGTGCCACCAGCAGAGATATAGCACGGAGCACAGATACGCAGTATTTT.

This chain connects TRBV5-1 to TRBJ2-3, with 10 bases that match TRBD2. The CDR3 consists of 16 residues. Unmatched junction bases numbered 6, after V lost 1 base and J lost 4 bases. Germline V gene sequence: CDR1 SGHRS, CDR2 YFSETQ. Here the CDR3 reads CASSLLIAGGSDTQYF. CDR3 in DNA: TGCGCCAGCAGCTTGTTAATAGCGGGAGGATCAGATACGCAGTATTTT.

The V gene is TRBV28, the J gene TRBJ2-7, with D possibly matching TRBD2 (6 bases). Germline loops: CDR1 MDHEN, CDR2 SYDVKM. The CDR3 has 11 residues. CDR3: CVTGLSYEQYF. CDR3 sequence (DNA): TGTGTCACGGGACTCTCCTACGAGCAGTACTTC.

The gene calls are TRBV6-6 and TRBJ2-1; 12 bases align to TRBD2. Germline V CDR1 and CDR2: MNHNY, SVGAGI (reference sequence). This CDR3 has 15 residues. V gave up 2 bases and J gave up 6 bases; unmatched junction bases: 2. The CDR3 loop reads CASSYGLAGTNEQFF. CDR3 bases: TGTGCCAGCAGTTACGGACTAGCGGGGACCAATGAGCAGTTCTTC.